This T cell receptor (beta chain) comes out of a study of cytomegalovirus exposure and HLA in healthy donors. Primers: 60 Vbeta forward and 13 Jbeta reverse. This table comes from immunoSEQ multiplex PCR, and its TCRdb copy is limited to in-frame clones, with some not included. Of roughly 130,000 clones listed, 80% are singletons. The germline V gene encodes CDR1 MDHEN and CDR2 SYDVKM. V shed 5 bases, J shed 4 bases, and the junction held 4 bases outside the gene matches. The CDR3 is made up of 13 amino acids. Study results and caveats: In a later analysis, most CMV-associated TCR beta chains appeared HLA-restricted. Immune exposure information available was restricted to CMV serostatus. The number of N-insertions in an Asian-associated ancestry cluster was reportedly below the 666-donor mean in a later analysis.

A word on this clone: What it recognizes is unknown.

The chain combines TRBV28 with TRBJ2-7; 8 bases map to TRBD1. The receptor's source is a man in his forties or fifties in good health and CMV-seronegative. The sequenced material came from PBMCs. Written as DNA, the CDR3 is TGTGCCAGCAGTCCCGACAGGGGATACGAGCAGTACTTC. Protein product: CASSPDRGYEQYF.